Below, 9 T cell receptor beta chains from the same sample are listed, as sequenced in a study of T-cell memory formation after mild COVID-19. TCRdb ran MiXCR on the 5' RACE reads and lists one entry per CDR3 protein. Of around 300,000 distinct CDR3 sequences in the sample, about 13% are singletons; the top ten hold 22%. The material sequenced was PBMCs or a T cell subset sorted from them (not recorded which). These receptors were taken from a man between 18 and 29 years old who had mild COVID-19 (a few samples of this study predate the infection). Cell type and time point are not known.

J is TRBJ2-1 and V is TRBV9; possible D gene TRBD1, 5 bases. V was clipped by 0 bases and J by 2 bases, with 9 bases between them. The CDR3 is 15 amino acids. Germline CDR1 is SGDLS and CDR2 is YYNGEE. CDR3: CASSVVDSPYNEQFF. The CDR3 DNA reads TGTGCCAGCAGCGTAGTTGACAGCCCCTACAATGAGCAGTTCTTC.

This clonotype was counted between two and nine times. Germline and junction disagree at one end, which may indicate a read error. V gene TRBV19 combines with J gene TRBJ2-2; possibly TRBD1 or TRBD2 for D (5 bases each). The CDR3 covers 15 residues. Germline V lookup: CDR1 LNHDA, CDR2 SQIVND (reference sequence). CDR3 in DNA: TGTGCCAGTAGTATCTTTTGGGGGAACGCCGGGGAGCTGTTTTTT. This encodes CASSIFWGNAGELFF.

This clonotype was observed a few times. V and J are TRBV7-2 and TRBJ2-6, with D uncertain. The CDR3 sequence is 16 residues long. Trimming took off 5 bases at V and 0 bases at J, with 11 bases between the two ends. CDR1 is SGHTA, CDR2 FQGNSA, per germline. CDR3 residues: CASSPSRFSGANVLTF. The CDR3 nucleotides are TGTGCCAGCAGCCCGAGTCGGTTCTCTGGGGCCAACGTCCTGACTTTC.

The chain recombines TRBV29-1 with TRBJ1-1; weak D call: TRBD1 (6 bases). The CDR3 runs to 15 residues. Germline values: CDR1 SQVTM, CDR2 ANQGSEA. The ends were cut back, 6 bases at V and 1 base at J, with 18 bases in the middle. CDR3 protein: CSVEGFGGGNTEAFF. In DNA form, the CDR3 reads TGCAGCGTGGAGGGGTTTGGAGGGGGGAACACTGAAGCTTTCTTT.

This clonotype came up a few times. The chain recombines TRBV5-4 with TRBJ2-1, with 9 nucleotides matching TRBD1. The CDR3 is 14 amino acids. The germline V gene encodes CDR1 SGHNT and CDR2 YYREEE (reference sequence). The ends lost 5 bases at V and 6 bases at J; junction bases unmatched: 6. This CDR3 is CASSPTQGANEQFF. The CDR3, as DNA: TGTGCCAGCAGTCCTACACAGGGGGCCAATGAGCAGTTCTTC.

This clonotype has just a few counts. The chain employs TRBV5-8 and TRBJ1-1; 8 bases are a match to TRBD1. Trimming took 4 bases from V and 4 from J; bases not matched to a gene: 6. The CDR3 has 14 amino acids. Looked up from germline, CDR1 is SGHTS and CDR2 is YDEGEE. The CDR3 sequence is CASSQRTGITEAFF. The CDR3 nucleotides read TGTGCCAGCAGCCAGAGGACAGGGATCACTGAAGCTTTCTTT.

This clonotype was seen many times. This chain connects TRBV4-3 to TRBJ2-5; 7 bases agree with TRBD1. The CDR3 contains 14 residues. Germline-derived CDR1 and CDR2 are LGHNA and YSLEER. Germline trimming cut 4 bases from V and 4 bases from J; bases unmatched to any gene: 6. CDR3 amino acids: CASSLTGKTETQYF. The CDR3 coding sequence is TGCGCCAGCAGCCTGACAGGGAAAACAGAGACCCAGTACTTC.

The chain joins TRBV3-1 to TRBJ2-3, with D possibly TRBD2 on 5 matching bases. Germline-derived CDR1 and CDR2 are LGHDT and YNNKEL (reference sequence). The CDR3 consists of 15 residues. The germline V and J ends were trimmed by 1 base and 2 bases, with 10 bases remaining between them. CDR3 region: CASSQVLEITDTQYF. The CDR3 DNA reads as TGTGCCAGCAGCCAAGTACTAGAGATCACAGATACGCAGTATTTT.

The chain recombines TRBV7-8 with TRBJ2-3, with D possibly being TRBD1 (6 bases). Germline CDR1 SGHVS, CDR2 FQNEAQ. The length of the CDR3 is 17 residues. Trimming took 1 base from V and 0 from J, leaving 14 bases between them. The CDR3 region is CASSLEVGARSTDTQYF. The CDR3, as DNA: TGTGCCAGCAGCTTAGAGGTGGGGGCCAGGAGCACAGATACGCAGTATTTT.